Below are 32 T cell receptor beta chains sequenced from a single sample in a study of T cells in Graves' hyperthyroidism and ophthalmopathy. TCR beta CDR3 region amplification was performed from RNA transcripts. During a first-round RT-PCR of the TCR CDR3, the HTBI primer set was used. TCRdb ran MiXCR on the multiplex PCR reads and lists one entry per CDR3 protein. The table has under 400,000 distinct CDR3 sequences, 15% to 19% seen once; the top ten hold around a quarter. Specimen: blood. The receptor source for this set is a woman between 18 and 30 years old with Graves' hyperthyroidism that later progressed to Graves' ophthalmopathy.

The table lists this clonotype with many counts. This chain links TRBV2 with TRBJ2-3; D unresolved. This CDR3 contains 16 residues. The ends were cut back, 7 bases at V and 4 bases at J, with 21 bases in the middle. CDR1 SNHLY and CDR2 FYNNEI come from the germline V gene. Written as DNA, the CDR3 is TGTGCCAGCAAAGGGTGGTCAGGCCAAGCCGCAGATACGCAGTATTTT. It translates to CASKGWSGQAADTQYF. Drawing the rest from reference TRBV2 and TRBJ2-3, the complete variable domain is EPEVTQTPSHQVTQMGQEVILRCVPISNHLYFYWYRQILGQKVEFLVSFYNNEISEKSEIFDDQFSVERPDGSNFTLKIRSTKLEDSAMYFCASKGWSGQAADTQYFGPGTRLTVL.

As to this clonotype: This may be a read error, as it is one base from a much larger clone. J is TRBJ2-1 and V is TRBV6-2 or TRBV6-3; 8 bases are a match to TRBD2. Germline CDR1 reads MNHEY; CDR2 reads SVGEGT. The J segment lost 5 bases and the V segment lost 2 bases, leaving 5 bases of the junction unmatched. CDR3 length: 15 residues. The CDR3 loop is CASSYNAGGHNEQFF. In DNA form, the CDR3 reads TGTGCCAGCAGTTACAACGCGGGAGGCCACAATGAGCAGTTCTTC.

This clonotype was observed a handful of times. This CDR3 reads CASSVADRSGYGYTF. CDR3 DNA sequence: TGTGCCAGCAGCGTAGCTGACCGGTCAGGCTATGGCTACACCTTC. The rearrangement joins TRBV9 to TRBJ1-2; D is unresolved. The germline V and J ends were trimmed by 0 bases and 4 bases, with 13 bases remaining between them. CDR3 length: 15 amino acids. Germline V gene lookup returns CDR1 SGDLS and CDR2 YYNGEE.

This clonotype showed up just a few times. The chain joins TRBV7-9 to TRBJ2-3, with D maybe TRBD2 (6 bases). The germline CDR1 and CDR2 sequences are SEHNR and FQNEAQ (reference sequence). The CDR3 covers 16 residues. Trimming stripped 4 bases from V and 4 bases from J, with 18 bases between. CDR3: CASSSRLEGSSDTQYF. CDR3 nucleotides: TGTGCCAGCAGCTCCCGACTAGAGGGGAGCTCAGATACGCAGTATTTT.

This clonotype was observed a handful of times. The V call is TRBV3-1, the J call TRBJ2-2, with 9 positions matching TRBD1. With V trimmed by 1 base and J by 2 bases, 11 bases remained unmatched. The V gene's germline CDR1 is LGHDT and CDR2 YNNKEL (reference sequence). The CDR3 totals 19 residues. The CDR3 DNA follows: TGTGCCAGCAGCCAAGGATATCGGGACAGGGCGTTTAACACCGGGGAGCTGTTTTTT. This encodes CASSQGYRDRAFNTGELFF. Looking up the rest from reference TRBV3-1 and TRBJ2-2 gives the full variable domain: DTAVSQTPKYLVTQMGNDKSIKCEQNLGHDTMYWYKQDSKKFLKIMFSYNNKELIINETVPNRFSPKSPDKAHLNLHINSLELGDSAVYFCASSQGYRDRAFNTGELFFGEGSRLTVL.

This clonotype was recorded many times. The chain links TRBV27 to TRBJ2-1, with D possibly TRBD1 on 6 matching bases. The germline V gene encodes CDR1 MNHEY and CDR2 SMNVEV (reference sequence). V was shortened by 7 bases and J by 0 bases, with 13 bases between the two germline ends. The CDR3 is 15 residues long. CDR3 residues: CASKRVGGSYNEQFF. For the CDR3, the DNA is TGTGCCAGCAAGAGAGTAGGGGGCTCCTACAATGAGCAGTTCTTC.

V usage is TRBV30 and J usage is TRBJ2-7, with 7 bases identical to TRBD2. J lost 7 bases, V lost 8 bases, and 11 bases had no gene match. CDR3 length equals 12 residues. Germline CDR1 reads GTSNPN; CDR2 reads SVGIG (reference sequence). CDR3 amino acids: CALRGRGEEQYF. The CDR3, as DNA: TGTGCCCTCCGGGGCCGGGGGGAAGAGCAGTACTTC.

This rearrangement joins TRBV20-1 to TRBJ2-1; 8 nucleotides line up with TRBD2. The CDR3 runs 18 residues. The J segment lost 2 bases and the V segment lost 4 bases, leaving 16 bases of the junction unmatched. Germline lookup yields CDR1 DFQATT and CDR2 SNEGSKA (reference sequence). DNA of the CDR3: TGCAGTGCTAAAGGGCGAGCGGGAGAGGGGAGGGCCTACAATGAGCAGTTCTTC. It translates to CSAKGRAGEGRAYNEQFF.

This clonotype was seen ten or more times. The chain combines TRBV30 with TRBJ2-5; D not certain. Trimming removed 3 bases from V and 5 bases from J, with 7 bases in between. The CDR3 has 11 residues. Germline assignment: CDR1 GTSNPN and CDR2 SVGIG (reference sequence). The CDR3 loop reads CAWSTVETQYF. In DNA, the CDR3 is TGTGCCTGGAGCACCGTTGAGACCCAGTACTTC.

This clonotype was seen only a few times. This chain joins TRBV25-1 and TRBJ2-7; the match to TRBD2 covers 10 bases. This CDR3 is built from 15 residues. Germline V lookup: CDR1 MGHDK, CDR2 SYGVNS. V lost 1 base, J lost 4 bases, and 4 bases stayed unmatched. The CDR3 sequence is CASSEWTSGGYEQYF. Here the CDR3 DNA reads TGTGCCAGCAGTGAATGGACTAGCGGAGGTTACGAGCAGTACTTC.

This clonotype was seen many times. This chain connects TRBV20-1 to TRBJ2-1; possible D gene TRBD2, 5 bases. The germline CDR1 and CDR2 sequences are DFQATT and SNEGSKA (reference sequence). The CDR3 covers 13 residues. Trimming took off 3 bases at V and 7 bases at J, with 13 bases between the two ends. The CDR3 protein is CSASGLAVNEQFF. The CDR3 nucleotides read TGCAGTGCTAGCGGGCTAGCTGTTAATGAGCAGTTCTTC.

This clonotype showed up many times. The J gene is TRBJ2-1, the V gene TRBV13; D is ambiguous. The germline V gene has CDR1 PRHDT and CDR2 FYEKMQ (reference sequence). The CDR3 consists of 17 residues. V was pared by 5 bases and J by 0 bases, with 17 bases between. CDR3 loop: CASSHPETPSSYNEQFF. In nucleotides, the CDR3 is TGTGCCAGCAGCCACCCCGAGACCCCATCCTCCTACAATGAGCAGTTCTTC.

V and J are TRBV7-9 and TRBJ2-3; D is unresolved. Per germline, CDR1 SEHNR and CDR2 FQNEAQ (reference sequence). The CDR3 has 13 residues. The V gene lost 6 bases and the J gene lost 7 bases, with 14 bases spanning the gap. CDR3 protein: CASSGLGSNTQYF. CDR3 nucleotides: TGTGCCAGCAGTGGCTTGGGTTCTAATACGCAGTATTTT.

This chain's CDR3 is CASSDRQGLFHEQFF. CDR3 nucleotides: TGTGCCAGCAGTGATAGACAGGGACTATTCCATGAGCAGTTCTTC. This chain connects TRBV6-1 to TRBJ2-1; TRBD1 or TRBD2 may be the D gene (7 bases each). Germline V CDR1 and CDR2: MNHNS, SASEGT. The CDR3 runs 15 residues. V lost 3 bases to trimming and J lost 8 bases, with 17 bases between them.

This clonotype has ten or more counts. The gene calls are TRBV24-1 and TRBJ2-1; 9 nucleotides line up with TRBD1. The CDR3 sequence is 15 residues long. The V segment lost 5 bases and the J segment 5 bases; nucleotides outside the gene matches: 6. The germline V gene has CDR1 KGHDR and CDR2 SFDVKD. The CDR3 DNA reads TGTGCCACCAGTGTCTTGGGACAGGGCCACAATGAGCAGTTCTTC. Translating gives CATSVLGQGHNEQFF.

This clonotype has a handful of counts. This rearrangement joins TRBV20-1 to TRBJ2-3; 12 positions match TRBD2. Germline V gene sequence: CDR1 DFQATT, CDR2 SNEGSKA (reference sequence). V shed 2 bases, J shed 4 bases, and the junction held 10 bases outside the gene matches. The CDR3 extends over 17 amino acids. The CDR3 DNA follows: TGCAGTGCTAGACGACGAGGACTAGCGGGATCGGCAGATACGCAGTATTTT. Protein product: CSARRRGLAGSADTQYF.

This clonotype has ten or more counts. The gene calls are TRBV6-1 and TRBJ2-7, with 7 bases that match TRBD2. There are 15 residues in the CDR3. Germline CDR1 MNHNS, CDR2 SASEGT. Trimming cost V 6 bases and J 3 bases; bases outside gene matches: 11. The CDR3 region has the DNA TGTGCCAGCAGGGCACAGCCGGGGGGTAACTACGAGCAGTACTTC. Its translation: CASRAQPGGNYEQYF.

This clonotype was seen ten or more times. V gene TRBV12-3 or TRBV12-4 combines with J gene TRBJ2-7; TRBD1 matches at 8 bases. Trimming cost V 4 bases and J 2 bases; bases outside gene matches: 7. This CDR3 contains 15 residues. The CDR3 sequence: CASSSGQAFPYEQYF. The CDR3 nucleotides read TGTGCCAGCAGTTCGGGACAGGCTTTCCCCTACGAGCAGTACTTC.

In its sample, this clonotype was seen many times. This chain joins TRBV9 and TRBJ1-1; the match to TRBD1 covers 7 bases. Germline values: CDR1 SGDLS, CDR2 YYNGEE. This CDR3 has 17 amino acids. V shed 0 bases and J 0 bases; nucleotides not matched to a gene: 8. For the CDR3, the DNA is TGTGCCAGCAGCGTAGATGCAGGGGGGGTAATGAACACTGAAGCTTTCTTT. Its protein is CASSVDAGGVMNTEAFF.

The rearrangement uses TRBV24-1 and TRBJ2-1; 8 bases match TRBD2. The CDR3 runs 17 residues. The J segment lost 5 bases and the V segment lost 4 bases, leaving 12 bases of the junction unmatched. The germline CDR1 and CDR2 sequences are KGHDR and SFDVKD. In DNA, the CDR3 is TGTGCCACCAGTGACCCCCCGGGGGGGCCCAATAACAATGAGCAGTTCTTC. This sequence encodes CATSDPPGGPNNNEQFF.

This clonotype was detected a few times. The rearrangement links TRBV28 to TRBJ1-5, with 11 bases lining up with TRBD1. The V gene's germline CDR1 is MDHEN and CDR2 SYDVKM. CDR3 length: 14 amino acids. The V gene end was trimmed by 6 bases and the J gene end by 6 bases; junction bases not matched to a gene: 4. The CDR3 coding sequence is TGTGCCAGCAGACGGACAGGGGGCAGTCAGCCCCAGCATTTT. It specifies CASRRTGGSQPQHF.

This clonotype showed up many times. The J gene is TRBJ2-2, the V gene TRBV5-4; D gene ambiguous. CDR1 and CDR2 (germline): SGHNT, YYREEE (reference sequence). CDR3 length: 12 amino acids. Between the trimmed V and J ends, which lost 3 bases and 7 bases, there was a span of 7 bases. The CDR3 loop reads CASSYVGGELFF. The CDR3 DNA reads TGTGCCAGCAGCTACGTTGGCGGGGAGCTGTTTTTT. Full variable domain (missing parts from reference TRBV5-4 and TRBJ2-2): ETGVTQSPTHLIKTRGQQVTLRCSSQSGHNTVSWYQQALGQGPQFIFQYYREEENGRGNFPPRFSGLQFPNYSSELNVNALELDDSALYLCASSYVGGELFFGEGSRLTVL.

This clonotype was seen a few times. The J gene is TRBJ1-2, the V gene TRBV27; possibly TRBD1 for D (6 bases). V lost 3 bases and J lost 2, with 10 bases in between. The CDR3 runs 14 residues. Germline CDR1 is MNHEY and CDR2 is SMNVEV (reference sequence). This CDR3 is CASSFGGQNYGYTF. The CDR3 DNA reads as TGTGCCAGCAGTTTCGGGGGGCAGAACTATGGCTACACCTTC.

This clonotype was counted ten times or more. The chain combines TRBV28 with TRBJ2-7; 7 bases fit TRBD2. This CDR3 has 17 residues. With 1 base clipped from V and 2 bases from J, the junction kept 11 bases outside the gene matches. Germline CDR1 reads MDHEN; CDR2 reads SYDVKM. The CDR3 sequence is CASSLFRLRERTYEQYF. CDR3 coding DNA: TGTGCCAGCAGTTTATTCCGTTTGCGGGAGCGCACCTACGAGCAGTACTTC.

There are many counts of this clonotype. CDR3 sequence: CASSMRQGLNYGYTF. CDR3 nucleotide sequence: TGTGCCAGTAGTATGAGACAGGGTCTTAACTATGGCTACACCTTC. V gene TRBV19 combines with J gene TRBJ1-2; 7 positions agree with TRBD1. Germline CDR1 is LNHDA and CDR2 is SQIVND (reference sequence). The CDR3 totals 15 residues. V dropped 3 bases and J dropped 1; count of bases not matched to a gene: 5.

This clonotype has just one count. One end of the junction fails to match germline, which may point to a read error. The chain recombines TRBV7-9 with TRBJ2-5; D is perhaps TRBD1 (5 bases). The CDR3 totals 17 residues. Per the germline V gene, CDR1 is SEHNR and CDR2 is FQNEAQ (reference sequence). For the CDR3, the DNA is TGTGCCAGCAGCCCCCTCCTTGGCAACAGGCACCAAGAGACCCTGTACTTC. Translating it yields CASSPLLGNRHQETLYF.

This clonotype showed up many times. This chain uses TRBV7-9 with TRBJ2-7; D unclear. The CDR3 sequence is 13 residues long. Germline values: CDR1 SEHNR, CDR2 FQNEAQ (reference sequence). Trimming left V 5 bases short and J 6 bases short, with 14 bases between. Here the CDR3 reads CASSLPPLGEQYF. The DNA for the CDR3 is TGTGCCAGCAGCCTTCCTCCTCTCGGCGAGCAGTACTTC. Looking up the rest from reference TRBV7-9 and TRBJ2-7 gives the full variable domain: DTGVSQNPRHKITKRGQNVTFRCDPISEHNRLYWYRQTLGQGPEFLTYFQNEAQLEKSRLLSDRFSAERPKGSFSTLEIQRTEQGDSAMYLCASSLPPLGEQYFGPGTRLTVT.

This clonotype was observed a handful of times. The rearrangement links TRBV20-1 to TRBJ2-1; TRBD2 matches 8 bases. This CDR3 comprises 15 residues. V was pared by 0 bases and J by 7 bases, with 8 bases of the junction left unmatched. Germline V lookup: CDR1 DFQATT, CDR2 SNEGSKA (reference sequence). The chain's CDR3 is CSARDLGLARNEQFF. CDR3 sequence (DNA): TGCAGTGCTAGAGATCTTGGACTAGCTCGGAATGAGCAGTTCTTC.

This clonotype has more than one count but fewer than ten. V and J are TRBV29-1 and TRBJ1-4, with a possible D match to TRBD1 (6 bases). The CDR3 totals 13 residues. V was pared by 7 bases and J by 8 bases, with 17 bases between. Looked up from germline, CDR1 is SQVTM and CDR2 is ANQGSEA. The CDR3 DNA reads TGCAGCGCCAAGGGGGGGGCGCGCGAAAAACTGTTTTTT. Protein product: CSAKGGAREKLFF.

The V gene is TRBV5-4, the J gene TRBJ2-3; 8 bases align to TRBD2. Looked up from germline, CDR1 is SGHNT and CDR2 is YYREEE (reference sequence). J lost 6 bases, V lost 4 bases, and 7 bases had no gene match. There are 14 residues in the CDR3. CDR3 bases: TGTGCCAGCAGCCCCGGGACTAGTCCGGATACGCAGTATTTT. Translation: CASSPGTSPDTQYF.

This clonotype was recorded at least ten times. The J gene is TRBJ2-7, the V gene TRBV7-8, with 7 positions matching TRBD1. This CDR3 has 14 residues. Trimming took 2 bases from V and 5 from J; bases not matched to a gene: 6. Germline V gene data show CDR1 as SGHVS and CDR2 as FQNEAQ. The CDR3 reads CASSLKSQGDEQYF. Here the CDR3 DNA reads TGTGCCAGCAGCTTAAAATCCCAGGGGGACGAGCAGTACTTC.

The table lists this clonotype with many counts. The V call is TRBV28, the J call TRBJ2-1; D uncertain. The germline V gene encodes CDR1 MDHEN and CDR2 SYDVKM. The CDR3 has 15 residues. The ends were cut back, 8 bases at V and 0 bases at J, with 14 bases in the middle. CDR3 coding DNA: TGTGCCAGCGAGTCGGCCCCGAGCTCCTACAATGAGCAGTTCTTC. Translating it yields CASESAPSSYNEQFF. The whole variable domain, remainder taken from reference TRBV28 and TRBJ2-1, is DVKVTQSSRYLVKRTGEKVFLECVQDMDHENMFWYRQDPGLGLRLIYFSYDVKMKEKGDIPEGYSVSREKKERFSLILESASTNQTSMYLCASESAPSSYNEQFFGPGTRLTVL.